This passage covers 20 T cell receptor beta chains from one sample sequenced in a study of T cells in localized non-small cell lung cancer. Produced via immunoSEQ multiplex PCR; TCRdb's table is partial and in-frame only. The sample has 65,000 to 80,000 clones; roughly 84% are singletons. The specimen comprised peripheral blood, sampled before any cancer treatment. The receptors stem from a female donor over 55 with stage I lung adenocarcinoma.

The chain carries TRBV4-1 and TRBJ1-6, with 9 positions matching TRBD1. Germline CDR1 reads MGHRA; CDR2 reads YSYEKL. The V and J ends lost 4 bases and 6 bases, in that order; junction bases with no gene match: 4. The CDR3 has 15 residues. CDR3 amino acids: CASSPPTGGNSPLHF. In DNA form, the CDR3 reads TGCGCCAGCAGCCCACCGACAGGGGGTAATTCACCCCTCCACTTT.

This clone was detected only once. The V and J genes are TRBV6-5 and TRBJ2-5; D possibly matches TRBD1 or TRBD2 (5 bases each). In germline, CDR1 is MNHEY, CDR2 SVGAGI. V lost 2 bases, J lost 4 bases, and 17 bases lay in between. The CDR3 has 16 residues. This chain's CDR3 is CASSYLRELVGETQYF. CDR3 DNA: TGTGCCAGCAGTTACCTCAGGGAGCTGGTTGGAGAGACCCAGTACTTC.

The chain carries TRBV5-1 and TRBJ1-1, with D perhaps matching TRBD1 (5 bases). CDR1 is SGHRS, CDR2 YFSETQ, per germline. The CDR3 length is 15 residues. Trimming left V 0 bases short and J 0 bases short, with 9 bases between. The CDR3: CASSLAGPLNTEAFF. CDR3 nucleotide sequence: TGCGCCAGCAGCTTGGCGGGACCCCTGAACACTGAAGCTTTCTTT.

V and J are TRBV6-1 and TRBJ2-5; 8 positions match TRBD2. Germline V gene sequence: CDR1 MNHNS, CDR2 SASEGT. This CDR3 spans 15 amino acids. V gave up 6 bases and J gave up 5 bases; unmatched junction bases: 11. CDR3 sequence: CASRDPGLGRETQYF. CDR3 nucleotide sequence: TGTGCCAGCAGAGACCCGGGACTAGGAAGGGAGACCCAGTACTTC.

The J gene is TRBJ2-5, the V gene TRBV29-1; 12 positions match TRBD1. Germline CDR1 is SQVTM and CDR2 is ANQGSEA. The CDR3 spans 17 residues. V shed 0 bases and J 5 bases; nucleotides not matched to a gene: 10. CDR3 amino acids: CSVEDRRGQGAWETQYF. The CDR3 region has the DNA TGCAGCGTTGAAGATAGGAGGGGACAGGGGGCTTGGGAGACCCAGTACTTC.

This chain connects TRBV5-1 to TRBJ2-3; D is undetermined. This CDR3 is built from 12 residues. Looked up from germline, CDR1 is SGHRS and CDR2 is YFSETQ. V shed 0 bases and J shed 7 bases, with 6 bases lying between them. The CDR3 reads CASSLDTNTQYF. The CDR3 DNA follows: TGCGCCAGCAGCTTGGATACGAATACGCAGTATTTT. The complete variable domain, with remaining parts taken from reference TRBV5-1 and TRBJ2-3, reads KAGVTQTPRYLIKTRGQQVTLSCSPISGHRSVSWYQQTPGQGLQFLFEYFSETQRNKGNFPGRFSGRQFSNSRSEMNVSTLELGDSALYLCASSLDTNTQYFGPGTRLTVL.

The chain employs TRBV13 and TRBJ2-7; no clear D gene. The germline V and J ends were trimmed by 1 base and 2 bases, with 9 bases remaining between them. CDR3 length equals 14 residues. Germline loops: CDR1 PRHDT, CDR2 FYEKMQ (reference sequence). The CDR3 DNA reads as TGTGCCAGCAGCTTAGTAGGTCGTCCCTACGAGCAGTACTTC. Residues: CASSLVGRPYEQYF.

The CDR3 region is CASRKAGGRTDTQYF. The DNA for the CDR3 is TGTGCCAGTAGGAAAGCGGGGGGGCGGACAGATACGCAGTATTTT. This chain connects TRBV19 to TRBJ2-3; TRBD2 agrees at 10 bases. This CDR3 has 15 residues. J lost 3 bases, V lost 6 bases, and 6 bases had no gene match. Germline V CDR1 and CDR2: LNHDA, SQIVND (reference sequence).

The chain is built from TRBV5-1 and TRBJ1-2; 7 bases fit TRBD1. Germline CDR1 reads SGHRS; CDR2 reads YFSETQ. With 4 bases clipped from V and 6 bases from J, the junction kept 6 bases outside the gene matches. The CDR3 has 13 amino acids. Here the CDR3 reads CASSPGTGDGYTF. The CDR3 DNA sequence: TGCGCCAGCAGCCCGGGAACAGGGGATGGCTACACCTTC.

This clone was observed a handful of times. This chain links TRBV6-5 with TRBJ1-1, with 9 bases aligning to TRBD1. The CDR3 totals 13 residues. The V gene's germline CDR1 is MNHEY and CDR2 SVGAGI. The V and J ends lost 4 bases and 5 bases, in that order; junction bases with no gene match: 2. The chain's CDR3 is CASSWDRETEAFF. DNA for the CDR3: TGTGCCAGCAGTTGGGACAGGGAGACTGAAGCTTTCTTT.

V usage is TRBV4-3 and J usage is TRBJ2-1; TRBD1 matches 9 bases. V was clipped by 0 bases and J by 7 bases; unmatched bases: 7. CDR3 length: 16 residues. Germline V CDR1 and CDR2: LGHNA, YSLEER. The CDR3 region is CASSQDPGTGTNEQFF. DNA of the CDR3: TGCGCCAGCAGCCAAGATCCCGGGACAGGGACGAATGAGCAGTTCTTC.

The DNA of the CDR3 is TGTGCCAGCAGTTACGGGGGGCCAAACACTGAAGCTTTCTTT. Amino acid sequence: CASSYGGPNTEAFF. The genes are TRBV6-5 and TRBJ1-1; tentative D call: TRBD1 (6 bases). Germline CDR1 MNHEY, CDR2 SVGAGI. The CDR3 is 14 residues long. Trimming took off 2 bases at V and 2 bases at J, with 9 bases between the two ends.

The rearrangement joins TRBV4-3 to TRBJ2-1; D unresolved. Germline V gene data show CDR1 as LGHNA and CDR2 as YSLEER. Trimming removed 4 bases at V and 0 bases at J, with 7 bases between. CDR3 size: 14 residues. The CDR3, as DNA: TGCGCCAGCAGCCCTTCGCCCTCCTACAATGAGCAGTTCTTC. Translation gives CASSPSPSYNEQFF.

This clone was picked up one time. V is TRBV6-6 and J is TRBJ1-1; D remains ambiguous. The germline gives CDR1 MNHNY, CDR2 SVGAGI (reference sequence). Trimming shortened V by 0 bases and J by 1 base, and 6 bases separated the two germline ends. The CDR3 extends over 14 amino acids. The CDR3 DNA is TGTGCCAGCAGTTACTCGACCAGGAACACTGAAGCTTTCTTT. This translates into CASSYSTRNTEAFF.

The gene calls are TRBV29-1 and TRBJ1-1, with D perhaps TRBD1 (5 bases). This CDR3 comprises 14 residues. V was pared by 7 bases and J by 0 bases, with 15 bases between. The germline V gene encodes CDR1 SQVTM and CDR2 ANQGSEA. In DNA, the CDR3 is TGCAGCGCCACTTGGGACGTAGTGAACACTGAAGCTTTCTTT. It encodes CSATWDVVNTEAFF.

The chain combines TRBV5-3 with TRBJ2-3; a weak D match, TRBD2 (5 bases). TRBV5-3 is an ORF, and what it does is uncertain. V dropped 2 bases and J dropped 1 base, with 17 bases sitting between them. The CDR3 is 17 residues long. The CDR3 reads CARSFCEDSYRTDTQYF. CDR3 in DNA: TGTGCCAGAAGCTTCTGCGAGGACTCTTACCGCACAGATACGCAGTATTTT.

The V gene is TRBV29-1, the J gene TRBJ1-6; TRBD1 is a possible D gene (5 bases). V gave up 4 bases and J gave up 8 bases, with 9 bases separating them. Germline loops: CDR1 SQVTM, CDR2 ANQGSEA. This CDR3 is 12 amino acids long. CDR3 loop: CSVADRDSPLHF. The CDR3 DNA follows: TGCAGCGTTGCAGACAGAGATTCACCCCTCCACTTT.

This chain joins TRBV10-3 and TRBJ2-3; 8 bases align to TRBD1. Per the germline V gene, CDR1 is ENHRY and CDR2 is SYGVKD. CDR3 length: 14 amino acids. J was trimmed by 2 bases and V by 7 bases; bases with no gene match: 5. DNA for the CDR3: TGTGCCATCACCCCGGACAGGGTCACAGATACGCAGTATTTT. Translation gives CAITPDRVTDTQYF.

V usage is TRBV6-4 and J usage is TRBJ2-1, with 9 bases aligning to TRBD2. Germline V gene data show CDR1 as MRHNA and CDR2 as SNTAGT. V gave up 4 bases and J gave up 9 bases; unmatched junction bases: 4. The length of the CDR3 is 13 residues. The DNA for the CDR3 is TGTGCCAGCAGTGGCAGCGGGAGGTCTGAGCAGTTCTTC. This sequence encodes CASSGSGRSEQFF.

The chain recombines TRBV6-1 with TRBJ2-7; 10 bases are shared with TRBD1. Trimming took 7 bases from V and 2 from J; bases not matched to a gene: 5. Per the germline V gene, CDR1 is MNHNS and CDR2 is SASEGT. CDR3 length: 14 amino acids. The CDR3 loop is CASNPGQGTYEQYF. The CDR3 DNA reads TGTGCCAGCAACCCGGGACAGGGGACCTACGAGCAGTACTTC.